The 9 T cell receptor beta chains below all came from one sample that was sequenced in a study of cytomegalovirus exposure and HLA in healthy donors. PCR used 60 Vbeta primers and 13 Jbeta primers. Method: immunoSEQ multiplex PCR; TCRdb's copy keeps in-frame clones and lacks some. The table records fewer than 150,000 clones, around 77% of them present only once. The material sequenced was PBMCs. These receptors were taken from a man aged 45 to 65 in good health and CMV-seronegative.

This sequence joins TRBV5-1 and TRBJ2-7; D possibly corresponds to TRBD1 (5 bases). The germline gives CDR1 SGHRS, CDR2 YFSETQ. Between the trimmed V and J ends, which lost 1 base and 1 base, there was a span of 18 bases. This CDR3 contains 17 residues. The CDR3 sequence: CASSLNSPSAGSYEQYF. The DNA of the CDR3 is TGCGCCAGCAGCTTGAACTCTCCGTCGGCAGGGTCCTACGAGCAGTACTTC.

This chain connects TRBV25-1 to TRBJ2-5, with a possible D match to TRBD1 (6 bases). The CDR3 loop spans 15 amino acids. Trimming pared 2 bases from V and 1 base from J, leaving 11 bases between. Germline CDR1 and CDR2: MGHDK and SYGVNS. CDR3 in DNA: TGTGCCAGCAGTGAACGCCAGGGGCTCCAAGAGACCCAGTACTTC. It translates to CASSERQGLQETQYF.

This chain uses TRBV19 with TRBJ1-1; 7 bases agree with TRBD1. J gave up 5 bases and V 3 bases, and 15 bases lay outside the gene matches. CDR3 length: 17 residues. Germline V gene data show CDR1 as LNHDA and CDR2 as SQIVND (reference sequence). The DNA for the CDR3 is TGTGCCAGTAGTATCCCACAGGGGCGGGCTGAGAATACTGAAGCTTTCTTT. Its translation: CASSIPQGRAENTEAFF. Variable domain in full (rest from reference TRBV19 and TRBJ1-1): DGGITQSPKYLFRKEGQNVTLSCEQNLNHDAMYWYRQDPGQGLRLIYYSQIVNDFQKGDIAEGYSVSREKKESFPLTVTSAQKNPTAFYLCASSIPQGRAENTEAFFGQGTRLTVV.

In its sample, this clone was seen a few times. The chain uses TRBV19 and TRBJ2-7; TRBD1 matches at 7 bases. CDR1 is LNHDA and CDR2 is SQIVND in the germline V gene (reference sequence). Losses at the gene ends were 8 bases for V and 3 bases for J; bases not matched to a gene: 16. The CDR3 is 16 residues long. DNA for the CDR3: TGTGCCAGTCAGTATGATAGGGGGCGATTTGTCTACGAGCAGTACTTC. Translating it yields CASQYDRGRFVYEQYF.

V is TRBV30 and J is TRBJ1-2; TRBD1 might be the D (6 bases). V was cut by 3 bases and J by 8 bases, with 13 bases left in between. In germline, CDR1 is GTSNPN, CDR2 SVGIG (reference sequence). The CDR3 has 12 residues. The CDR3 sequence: CAWSDHRAGYTF. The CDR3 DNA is TGTGCCTGGAGCGACCACAGGGCCGGCTACACCTTC.

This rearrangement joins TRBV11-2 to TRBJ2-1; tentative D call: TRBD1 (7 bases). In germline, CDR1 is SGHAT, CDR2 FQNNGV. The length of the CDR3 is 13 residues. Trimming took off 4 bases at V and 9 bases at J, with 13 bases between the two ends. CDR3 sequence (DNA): TGTGCCAGCAGCTGGCAGGGGGGTGTTGAGCAGTTCTTC. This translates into CASSWQGGVEQFF.

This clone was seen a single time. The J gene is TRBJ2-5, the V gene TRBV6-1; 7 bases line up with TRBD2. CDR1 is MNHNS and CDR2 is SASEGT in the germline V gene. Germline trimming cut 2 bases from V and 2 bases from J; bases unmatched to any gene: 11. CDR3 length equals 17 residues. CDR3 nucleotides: TGTGCCAGCAGTGAAAAGAGCCGGGGGGTTATACAAGAGACCCAGTACTTC. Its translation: CASSEKSRGVIQETQYF.

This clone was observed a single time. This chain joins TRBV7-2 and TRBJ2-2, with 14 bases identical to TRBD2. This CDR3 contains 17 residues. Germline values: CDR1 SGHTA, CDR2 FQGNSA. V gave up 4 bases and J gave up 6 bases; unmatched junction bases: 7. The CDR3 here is CASSSPGLAGAAGELFF. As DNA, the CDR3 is TGTGCCAGCAGCTCACCGGGACTAGCGGGAGCTGCCGGGGAGCTGTTTTTT.

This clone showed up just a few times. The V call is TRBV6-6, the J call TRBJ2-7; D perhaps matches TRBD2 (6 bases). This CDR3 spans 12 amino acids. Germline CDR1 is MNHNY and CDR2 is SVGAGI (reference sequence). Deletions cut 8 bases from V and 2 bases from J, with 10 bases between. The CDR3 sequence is CASARGTYEQYF. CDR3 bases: TGTGCCAGCGCCCGCGGGACCTACGAGCAGTACTTC.